This record covers a single T cell receptor beta chain. Other nucleotide sequences in the sample specify the same CDR3. This entry belongs to a study of blood T cell repertoires in COVID-19. The overall study: The samples span acute and convalescent COVID-19 from the United States, Italy and Spain. PBMCs, B-cell-depleted T cells, or T cells were the source of the cDNA or gDNA that made up the material.

Per the authors' pipeline: It was from reference gene primer amplification that nucleated cell counts were estimated. Generated by immunoSEQ multiplex PCR, the TCRdb table keeps only in-frame clones and is missing some. V and J calls and clone size follow that table, whereas D and trimming were derived from the DNA. The sample carries about 170,000 clones, less than 85% recorded once. CDR1 and CDR2 (germline): SNHLY, FYNNEI. Trimming stripped 4 bases from V and 4 bases from J, with 10 bases between. This CDR3 has 14 amino acids. The sequencing sample was made of peripheral blood. This clonotype originated in a human donor with acute or convalescent COVID-19. The donor label of this sample is uncertain. The J gene is TRBJ2-2, the V gene TRBV2; D possibly corresponds to TRBD2 (6 bases). This chain's CDR3 is CASSGQGGTGELFF. CDR3 in DNA: TGTGCCAGCAGTGGGCAGGGAGGCACCGGGGAGCTGTTTTTT.